This is a list of T cell receptor beta chains from one sample in a study of immune evolution from preneoplasia to lung adenocarcinoma. TCRdb keeps only in-frame clones here, not all; method: immunoSEQ multiplex PCR. This table holds 4,100 or so clones, nearly 90% found once. The specimen sequenced was FFPE minimally invasive lung adenocarcinoma tissue. The source is an older donor with lung adenocarcinoma. Each CDR3 is given with its conserved first and last residue. D genes are given only for firm matches. Size tells how often a clone was seen (once, few, many) or the class of an expanded clone, and some rows leave it out.

TRBJ1-4	TRBV4-3	few	TRBD1	TGCGCCAGCAGCCAAGAAGGTCCCGGGACAGGAAATGAAAAACTGTTTTTT	CASSQEGPGTGNEKLFF
TRBJ2-1	TRBV4-2	NA	NA	TGTGCCAGCAGCCAAACCGACGGCAATGAGCAGTTCTTC	CASSQTDGNEQFF
TRBJ2-3	TRBV9	few	TRBD2	TGTGCCAGCAGCGTGATAGCGGGAGAGGATACGCAGTATTTT	CASSVIAGEDTQYF
TRBJ2-1	TRBV11-2	NA	NA	TGTGCCAGCAGCTTAGTAGGCAATGAGCAGTTCTTC	CASSLVGNEQFF
TRBJ2-1	TRBV6-5	NA	NA	TGTGCCAGCAGTTACTCAATCTCGAATAATAAGCAGTTCTTC	CASSYSISNNKQFF
TRBJ2-2	TRBV2	NA	NA	TGTGCCAGCAAAACACACAGGGTCGACACCGGGGAGCTGTTTTTT	CASKTHRVDTGELFF
TRBJ1-1	TRBV28	once	NA	TGTGCCAGCAGTTTTCTGGGCACTGAAGCTTTCTTT	CASSFLGTEAFF
TRBJ1-2	TRBV6-1	NA	TRBD1	TGTGCCAGCAGTGGCTACAGGGGAGGTGGCTACACCTTC	CASSGYRGGGYTF
TRBJ2-5	TRBV20-1	NA	NA	TGCAGTGCTGCCGGGACAGAGACCCAGTACTTC	CSAAGTETQYF
TRBJ1-5	TRBV30	NA	NA	TGTGCCTACACGGCAACCGGGAATCGCAATCAGCCCCAGCATTTT	CAYTATGNRNQPQHF